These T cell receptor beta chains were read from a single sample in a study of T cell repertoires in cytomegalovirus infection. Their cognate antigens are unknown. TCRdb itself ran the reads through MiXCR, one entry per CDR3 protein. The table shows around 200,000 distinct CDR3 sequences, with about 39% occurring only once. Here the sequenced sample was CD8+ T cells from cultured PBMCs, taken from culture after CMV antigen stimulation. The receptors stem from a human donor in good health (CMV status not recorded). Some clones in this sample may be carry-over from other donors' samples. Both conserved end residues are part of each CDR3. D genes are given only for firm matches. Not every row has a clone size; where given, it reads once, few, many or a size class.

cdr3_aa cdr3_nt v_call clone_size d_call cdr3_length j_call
CASSFRNGGGLPNPNTEAFF TGTGCCAGCAGCTTCAGAAATGGTGGGGGTCTACCCAACCCGAACACTGAAGCTTTCTTT TRBV5-5 NA NA 20 TRBJ1-1
CSASFGVEQYF TGCAGTGCTAGTTTCGGGGTCGAGCAGTACTTC TRBV20-1 once NA 11 TRBJ2-7
CASSTSEQFF TGTGCCAGCAGCACCTCTGAGCAGTTCTTC TRBV7-9 once NA 10 TRBJ2-1
CASSLIPERGGEQYF TGTGCCAGTAGTTTAATCCCGGAGAGGGGCGGCGAGCAGTACTTC TRBV19 NA NA 15 TRBJ2-7
CASRDRDSNYNEQFF TGTGCCAGCAGGGACCGGGACAGCAACTACAATGAGCAGTTCTTC TRBV6-2/TRBV6-3 once TRBD1 15 TRBJ2-1
CASQRGTGELFF TGTGCCAGCCAGAGGGGCACCGGGGAGCTGTTTTTT TRBV27 NA NA 12 TRBJ2-2
CASSFAPSGEQYF TGTGCCAGCAGTTTTGCCCCATCCGGCGAGCAGTACTTC TRBV12-3/TRBV12-4 few NA 13 TRBJ2-7
CASSFPGPKTPSGYSNQPQHF TGTGCCAGCAGCTTCCCGGGACCAAAAACCCCGTCAGGCTATAGCAATCAGCCCCAGCATTTT TRBV7-8 many NA 21 TRBJ1-5
CASSTMAGLKTGDLFF TGTGCCAGCAGCACTATGGCGGGACTGAAAACCGGGGATCTGTTTTTT TRBV7-2 NA NA 16 TRBJ2-2
CASSPITTRITLEQYF TGTGCCAGCAGTCCCATTACTACCAGGATCACCCTCGAGCAGTACTTC TRBV6-1 few NA 16 TRBJ2-7
CASSHVGSVQGFCQPQHF TGTGCCAGCAGCCACGTGGGGTCCGTTCAGGGTTTTTGTCAGCCCCAGCATTTT TRBV14 NA NA 18 TRBJ1-5
CASSEIRGSYEQYF TGTGCCAGCAGTGAAATCAGGGGCTCCTACGAGCAGTACTTC TRBV2 NA NA 14 TRBJ2-7
CASRPKLAQTNTGELFF TGTGCCAGCAGACCTAAACTAGCGCAGACGAACACCGGGGAGCTGTTTTTT TRBV7-3 NA TRBD2 17 TRBJ2-2
CASSYYGRLPRVEQYF TGTGCCAGCAGTTACTACGGGAGGCTGCCCCGCGTCGAGCAGTACTTC TRBV6-6 NA TRBD2 16 TRBJ2-7
CASSLDKWLTEAFF TGTGCCAGCAGCTTAGATAAGTGGTTGACTGAAGCTTTCTTT TRBV7-9 NA NA 14 TRBJ1-1
CASSVGTGANTEAFF TGTGCCAGCAGCGTGGGGACAGGGGCGAACACTGAAGCTTTCTTT TRBV9 many TRBD1 15 TRBJ1-1
CARSLAGSQADTKYF TGTGCCAGAAGCTTAGCTGGAAGTCAAGCAGATACGAAGTATTTT TRBV7-6 few NA 15 TRBJ2-3
CASSVRTEDWRETQYF TGTGCCAGTAGTGTCCGGACGGAAGATTGGAGAGAGACCCAGTACTTC TRBV19 few NA 16 TRBJ2-5
CAISLGTEAYEQYF TGTGCCATCAGTCTCGGGACGGAGGCCTACGAGCAGTACTTC TRBV10-3 NA NA 14 TRBJ2-7
CASSLAGFSYNEQFF TGTGCCAGCAGTCTAGCGGGGTTCTCCTACAATGAGCAGTTCTTC TRBV28 NA TRBD2 15 TRBJ2-1
CASSLETGPPLDTQYF TGTGCCAGCAGCTTAGAGACAGGGCCCCCACTAGATACGCAGTATTTT TRBV7-6 NA TRBD1 16 TRBJ2-3
CASNPGQINQPQHF TGCGCCAGCAACCCCGGACAGATTAATCAGCCCCAGCATTTT TRBV10-2 NA NA 14 TRBJ1-5
CASSSQGYTSPLHF TGTGCCAGCAGTTCCCAGGGCTATACTTCACCCCTCCACTTT TRBV27 NA NA 14 TRBJ1-6
CASSILAGPYNEQFF TGTGCCAGCAGTATTCTAGCGGGGCCCTACAATGAGCAGTTCTTC TRBV6-1 many TRBD2 15 TRBJ2-1
CASSLFQGGNTEAFF TGTGCCAGCAGCCTCTTCCAGGGGGGAAACACTGAAGCTTTCTTT TRBV12-3/TRBV12-4 NA TRBD1 15 TRBJ1-1
CASSIGSAYNEQFF TGTGCCAGCAGCATTGGTAGCGCCTACAATGAGCAGTTCTTC TRBV7-3 NA NA 14 TRBJ2-1
CASSFRDGYGYTF TGTGCCAGCAGCTTTAGGGACGGATATGGCTACACCTTC TRBV7-9 NA NA 13 TRBJ1-2
CASRTGTGLKQYF TGTGCCAGCAGAACCGGGACAGGGCTTAAGCAGTACTTC TRBV6-2/TRBV6-3 many TRBD1 13 TRBJ2-7
CASSEAPWHWSSGANVLTF TGTGCCAGCAGTGAAGCACCCTGGCATTGGAGCTCTGGGGCCAACGTCCTGACTTTC TRBV2 NA NA 19 TRBJ2-6
CASSFSGGTDTQYF TGTGCCAGCAGCTTTTCGGGGGGCACAGATACGCAGTATTTT TRBV7-2 many NA 14 TRBJ2-3
CASSFHKSSYEQYF TGTGCCAGCAGCTTTCACAAAAGCTCCTACGAGCAGTACTTC TRBV7-2 many NA 14 TRBJ2-7
CASSLRDRGWNEQFF TGTGCCAGCAGCTTGCGGGACAGGGGGTGGAATGAGCAGTTCTTC TRBV7-2 NA TRBD1 15 TRBJ2-1
CASSVLAGDYEQYF TGTGCCAGCAGCGTATTAGCGGGGGACTACGAGCAGTACTTC TRBV9 NA TRBD2 14 TRBJ2-7
CASSLSSQGRTLWPPYGYTF TGTGCTAGCAGCTTATCGTCCCAGGGTCGGACCCTATGGCCTCCCTATGGCTACACCTTC TRBV7-6 NA NA 20 TRBJ1-2
CASSLARRADTQYF TGTGCCAGCAGTTTGGCGAGGAGGGCAGATACGCAGTATTTT TRBV27 NA NA 14 TRBJ2-3
CASSYPGLSSYEQYF TGTGCCAGCAGCTACCCGGGTCTTTCCTCCTACGAGCAGTACTTC TRBV7-6 few NA 15 TRBJ2-7
CASRLGVGQPQHF TGTGCCAGCCGGTTGGGGGTAGGTCAGCCCCAGCATTTT TRBV12-3/TRBV12-4 NA NA 13 TRBJ1-5
CASSLATSGAYEQYF TGTGCCAGCAGCTTAGCGACTAGCGGTGCCTACGAGCAGTACTTC TRBV7-2 many TRBD2 15 TRBJ2-7
CASRDQGATLNTEAFF TGTGCCAGCAGAGACCAGGGGGCGACGTTGAACACTGAAGCTTTCTTT TRBV12-3/TRBV12-4 NA TRBD1 16 TRBJ1-1
CASSYSQGTGELFF TGTGCCAGCAGTTACTCTCAGGGGACCGGGGAGCTGTTTTTT TRBV6-6 NA NA 14 TRBJ2-2
CASTPGASSYNEQFF TGTGCCAGTACCCCAGGCGCTAGCTCCTACAATGAGCAGTTCTTC TRBV19 NA NA 15 TRBJ2-1
CASLGTGREQYF TGCGCCAGTTTGGGGACAGGGAGGGAGCAGTACTTC TRBV5-1 NA TRBD1 12 TRBJ2-7
CASSLVDSNYGYTF TGTGCCAGCAGCTTAGTCGACAGTAACTATGGCTACACCTTC TRBV7-2 many NA 14 TRBJ1-2
CASSYSTGLETQYF TGTGCCAGCAGTTACTCGACAGGGTTGGAGACCCAGTACTTC TRBV6-6 few TRBD1 14 TRBJ2-5
CASNMGRASNYGYTF TGTGCCAGCAATATGGGCAGGGCTTCAAACTATGGCTACACCTTC TRBV6-1 many NA 15 TRBJ1-2
CASSLSAGRGPLSGNQPQHF TGTGCCAGCAGTTTATCGGCGGGCAGGGGGCCTTTATCAGGCAATCAGCCCCAGCATTTT TRBV12-3/TRBV12-4 once TRBD1 20 TRBJ1-5
CASSLGPGLAGTEQFF TGTGCCAGCAGCTTAGGGCCGGGACTAGCGGGGACTGAGCAGTTCTTC TRBV11-2 NA TRBD2 16 TRBJ2-1
CASSQDVTVQYQETQYF TGTGCCAGCAGCCAAGATGTAACAGTACAGTACCAAGAGACCCAGTACTTC TRBV3-1 NA NA 17 TRBJ2-5
CASPTSGPNYNEQFF TGTGCCAGTCCAACTAGCGGACCCAACTACAATGAGCAGTTCTTC TRBV7-9 NA TRBD2 15 TRBJ2-1
CSATIRATGSPYEQYF TGCAGTGCTACCATAAGGGCTACCGGGAGCCCCTACGAGCAGTACTTC TRBV20-1 NA NA 16 TRBJ2-7
CASLRTSGNEQFF TGTGCCAGTTTAAGGACTAGCGGTAATGAGCAGTTCTTC TRBV6-2/TRBV6-3 NA TRBD2 13 TRBJ2-1
CASSYSSRTANTEAFF TGTGCCAGCAGTTACTCGAGTAGGACAGCTAACACTGAAGCTTTCTTT TRBV6-6 NA NA 16 TRBJ1-1
CASSLGRNEQYF TGTGCCAGCAGCTTAGGGCGGAACGAGCAGTACTTC TRBV7-2 few NA 12 TRBJ2-7
CASRMSLAKNIQYF TGTGCCAGCAGAATGAGTTTAGCCAAAAACATTCAGTACTTC TRBV6-1 NA NA 14 TRBJ2-4
CASQEGKETQYF TGTGCCAGCCAAGAAGGGAAGGAGACCCAGTACTTC TRBV28 NA NA 12 TRBJ2-5
CASRGFGEGITPYEQYF TGTGCCAGCAGGGGGTTTGGGGAGGGAATAACTCCCTACGAGCAGTACTTC TRBV12-3/TRBV12-4 NA TRBD2 17 TRBJ2-7
CASSLSQGGNSPLHF TGTGCCAGCAGTTTGTCCCAGGGGGGTAATTCACCCCTCCACTTT TRBV12-3/TRBV12-4 few TRBD1 15 TRBJ1-6
CASSLGQGRGEQYF TGTGCCAGCAGTTTAGGACAGGGAAGAGGCGAGCAGTACTTC TRBV12-3/TRBV12-4 NA TRBD1 14 TRBJ2-7